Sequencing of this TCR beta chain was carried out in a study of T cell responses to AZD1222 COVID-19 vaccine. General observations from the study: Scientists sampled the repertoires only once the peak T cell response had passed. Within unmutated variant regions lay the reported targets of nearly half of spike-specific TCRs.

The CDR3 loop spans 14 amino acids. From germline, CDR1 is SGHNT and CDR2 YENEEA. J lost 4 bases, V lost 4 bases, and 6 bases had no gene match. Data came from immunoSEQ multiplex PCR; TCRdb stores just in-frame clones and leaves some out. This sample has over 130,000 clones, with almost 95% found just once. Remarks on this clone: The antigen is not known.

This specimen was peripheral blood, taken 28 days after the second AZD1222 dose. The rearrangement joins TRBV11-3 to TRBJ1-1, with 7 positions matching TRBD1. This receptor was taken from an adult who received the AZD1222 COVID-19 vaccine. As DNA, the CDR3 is TGTGCCAGCAGCTCCAGGGGGGAGAGCACTGAAGCTTTCTTT. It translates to CASSSRGESTEAFF.